This paragraph covers one T cell receptor (beta chain) sequence. The record originates from a study of blood T cell repertoires in COVID-19. Clones were read by immunoSEQ multiplex PCR, and TCRdb kept only the in-frame ones, dropping some. The sample carries about 280,000 clones, roughly 85% recorded once. The length of the CDR3 is 13 residues. V lost 6 bases, J lost 4 bases, and 3 bases stayed unmatched. The chain combines TRBV5-3 with TRBJ1-5; 8 bases are shared with TRBD1. TRBV5-3 is an ORF, with its function uncertain. The TCR sequence derives from a human donor in a cohort sampled during active COVID-19. The sample taken for sequencing was peripheral blood. The CDR3 DNA follows: TGTGCCAGAAAGGGACAGGCAAATCAGCCCCAGCATTTT. It yields the protein CARKGQANQPQHF.